This TCR beta chain is from a study of cytomegalovirus exposure and HLA in healthy donors. The study, taken as a whole, reports: A missense variant in DCLRE1C was later tied to TCR beta V- and J-gene trimming. Some V segments, TRBV6-2 and TRBV6-3 among them, were indistinguishable and were therefore excluded.

Germline assignment: CDR1 SGHRS and CDR2 YFSETQ. The ends lost 4 bases at V and 4 bases at J; junction bases unmatched: 4. The CDR3 is 14 amino acids. About this clone: As yet, its antigen is unknown.

PCR was performed using 60 Vbeta and 13 Jbeta primers. The assay was immunoSEQ multiplex PCR, and TCRdb's table has in-frame clones only and misses some. The table includes 120,000 to 150,000 clones, under 85% detected once. Donors consisted of healthy bone marrow donors. This receptor was obtained from a man aged 18 to 30 in good health and CMV-seronegative. Input material: PBMCs. The chain recombines TRBV5-1 with TRBJ2-5; TRBD2 aligns across 10 bases. The DNA of the CDR3 is TGCGCCAGCAGCCAACTAGCGGGGATAGAGACCCAGTACTTC. Amino acid sequence: CASSQLAGIETQYF. Supplemented by reference TRBV5-1 and TRBJ2-5, the full variable domain reads KAGVTQTPRYLIKTRGQQVTLSCSPISGHRSVSWYQQTPGQGLQFLFEYFSETQRNKGNFPGRFSGRQFSNSRSEMNVSTLELGDSALYLCASSQLAGIETQYFGPGTRLLVL.